These 32 T cell receptor beta chains came from one sample sequenced in a study of Graves' ophthalmopathy and Graves' hyperthyroidism. RNA transcripts served as template for amplifying TCR beta CDR3 sequences. A first-round RT-PCR used HTBI primers, followed by a second-round multiplex PCR. TCRdb reprocessed the multiplex PCR reads with MiXCR, giving one entry per CDR3 protein. The table shows around 1,000,000 distinct CDR3 sequences, with roughly two fifths occurring only once. The sequencing input was peripheral blood or thyroid tissue (not recorded which). These receptors all come from an adult man with Graves' hyperthyroidism.

The table lists this clonotype with a few counts. The chain is built from TRBV7-9 and TRBJ1-1; the D is unclear. Germline assignment: CDR1 SEHNR and CDR2 FQNEAQ (reference sequence). The V and J ends lost 6 bases and 5 bases respectively, with 19 bases between them. CDR3 length: 15 residues. Here the CDR3 DNA reads TGTGCCAGCAGTCCAGGCGGGTCCCTGGGGACTGAAGCTTTCTTT. Translating gives CASSPGGSLGTEAFF. The variable domain in full, with the rest retrieved from reference TRBV7-9 and TRBJ1-1, is DTGVSQNPRHKITKRGQNVTFRCDPISEHNRLYWYRQTLGQGPEFLTYFQNEAQLEKSRLLSDRFSAERPKGSFSTLEIQRTEQGDSAMYLCASSPGGSLGTEAFFGQGTRLTVV.

V and J are TRBV9 and TRBJ2-2, with 9 bases lining up with TRBD2. Germline values: CDR1 SGDLS, CDR2 YYNGEE. The CDR3 spans 15 residues. After removal of 6 bases from V and 1 base from J, the junction contained 4 bases not matched to a gene. The CDR3 protein is CASNGLAMNTGELFF. In DNA form, the CDR3 reads TGTGCCAGCAACGGACTAGCGATGAACACCGGGGAGCTGTTTTTT.

This chain links TRBV12-5 with TRBJ1-4; weak D call: TRBD1 (6 bases). The length of the CDR3 is 14 residues. Germline V gene lookup returns CDR1 LGHNT and CDR2 FRNRAP. V shed 2 bases and J shed 10 bases, with 14 bases lying between them. The CDR3 region has the DNA TGTGCTAGTGGTTTGAGCAGGGGCCGAGGAAAACTGTTTTTT. This translates into CASGLSRGRGKLFF.

The V gene is TRBV25-1, the J gene TRBJ1-2; TRBD1 matches 12 bases. V was clipped by 2 bases and J by 11 bases; unmatched bases: 9. CDR1 and CDR2 from the germline V gene are MGHDK and SYGVNS. The CDR3 is 15 residues long. CDR3 residues: CASSEGGQGARWYTF. The CDR3 region has the DNA TGTGCCAGCAGTGAAGGGGGACAGGGGGCGCGTTGGTACACCTTC.

This clonotype was detected many times. The chain combines TRBV5-1 with TRBJ2-7; a possible D gene is TRBD1 (5 bases). CDR1 is SGHRS and CDR2 is YFSETQ in the germline V gene. The CDR3 runs to 15 residues. Trimming cost V 2 bases and J 0 bases, with 12 bases left between them. In DNA, the CDR3 is TGCGCCAGCAGCTTTCTCCAGGGATCCTCCTACGAGCAGTACTTC. This codes for CASSFLQGSSYEQYF.

Points on this clonotype: The junction shows a germline mismatch at one end, possibly a read error. The V gene is TRBV9, the J gene TRBJ2-6; maybe TRBD1 (7 bases). The CDR3 runs to 14 residues. Germline CDR1 is SGDLS and CDR2 is YYNGEE. In DNA, the CDR3 is TGTGCCAGCAGCGAGGGGGCCGGGGGCAACGTCCTGACTTTC. This translates into CASSEGAGGNVLTF.

This clonotype was recorded at least ten times. The rearrangement joins TRBV20-1 to TRBJ1-5; D uncertain. Trimming stripped 3 bases from V and 4 bases from J, with 10 bases between. From germline, CDR1 is DFQATT and CDR2 SNEGSKA (reference sequence). CDR3 size: 13 residues. The CDR3 DNA is TGCAGTGCTAGTTTCCGAGGGAATCAGCCCCAGCATTTT. Protein product: CSASFRGNQPQHF.

This clonotype was seen ten or more times. In DNA, the CDR3 is TGTGCCAGCAGTACTAGCGGGTACACCGGGGAGCTGTTTTTT. Its translation is CASSTSGYTGELFF. The rearrangement links TRBV12-3 or TRBV12-4 to TRBJ2-2; 9 bases match TRBD2. The CDR3 is 14 amino acids. The J segment lost 3 bases and the V segment lost 5 bases, leaving 1 base of the junction unmatched.

This clonotype was observed a few times. The V call is TRBV10-2, the J call TRBJ1-1; no definite D call. Trimming took off 3 bases at V and 8 bases at J, with 7 bases between the two ends. Looked up from germline, CDR1 is WSHSY and CDR2 is SAAADI. This CDR3 is built from 11 residues. As DNA, the CDR3 is TGCGCCAGCAGTGACAGTTCAGAAGCTTTCTTT. It codes for CASSDSSEAFF.

The CDR3 is CASSSGGVRSDQETQYF. In DNA, the CDR3 is TGTGCCAGCAGTTCTGGTGGCGTGAGGTCAGACCAAGAGACCCAGTACTTC. The chain links TRBV12-3 or TRBV12-4 to TRBJ2-5; D is unresolved. Trimming left V 4 bases short and J 0 bases short, with 18 bases between. The CDR3 consists of 17 residues.

The table lists this clonotype with a count of one. The CDR3 loop reads CAISESIQGTATNEKLFF. The DNA for the CDR3 is TGTGCCATCAGTGAGTCGATTCAGGGGACGGCAACTAATGAAAAACTGTTTTTT. This chain links TRBV10-3 with TRBJ1-4; possible D gene TRBD1, 6 bases. Germline CDR1 ENHRY, CDR2 SYGVKD. This CDR3 contains 18 residues. Trimming shortened V by 0 bases and J by 0 bases, and 14 bases separated the two germline ends.

The V call is TRBV5-1, the J call TRBJ1-1; no clear D. The CDR3 loop spans 13 amino acids. Deletions cut 2 bases from V and 4 bases from J, with 9 bases between. Germline lookup yields CDR1 SGHRS and CDR2 YFSETQ. CDR3 loop: CASSLRLGTEAFF. The DNA for the CDR3 is TGCGCCAGCAGCTTACGCTTGGGCACTGAAGCTTTCTTT.

This clonotype came up many times. This sequence joins TRBV15 and TRBJ2-7; weak D call: TRBD2 (6 bases). CDR3 length: 12 residues. Trimming left V 3 bases short and J 5 bases short, with 8 bases between. Germline V CDR1 and CDR2: LNHNV, YYDKDF (reference sequence). The CDR3 is CATSSGGHEQYF. Written as DNA, the CDR3 is TGTGCCACCAGCAGCGGAGGGCACGAGCAGTACTTC.

This clonotype was detected ten times or more. This chain connects TRBV7-3 to TRBJ2-7; 8 nucleotides align to TRBD2. Germline V CDR1 and CDR2: SGHTA, FQGTGA. This CDR3 comprises 21 residues. The trim removed 2 bases at V and 3 bases at J, leaving 24 bases unmatched. The CDR3 sequence: CASSLDGIDVSLSREGYEQYF. CDR3 coding DNA: TGTGCCAGCAGCTTAGACGGGATCGACGTGTCCCTTTCTCGGGAGGGCTACGAGCAGTACTTC.

This sequence joins TRBV6-2 or TRBV6-3 and TRBJ2-7; D assignment may be TRBD1 or TRBD2 (6 bases each). The CDR3 is made up of 15 amino acids. CDR1 is MNHEY and CDR2 is SVGEGT in the germline V gene. Trimming took off 6 bases at V and 1 base at J, with 16 bases between the two ends. The CDR3 here is CASRKTGGGSYEQYF. For the CDR3, the DNA is TGTGCCAGCAGGAAGACAGGAGGGGGTTCCTACGAGCAGTACTTC.

The V call is TRBV7-9, the J call TRBJ1-5; D is unclear. The V gene lost 1 base and the J gene lost 0 bases, with 7 bases spanning the gap. This CDR3 is 15 amino acids long. The germline V gene encodes CDR1 SEHNR and CDR2 FQNEAQ (reference sequence). CDR3 DNA: TGTGCCAGCAGCTTAGAGGACTCTAGCAATCAGCCCCAGCATTTT. Its translation: CASSLEDSSNQPQHF. Looking up the rest from reference TRBV7-9 and TRBJ1-5 gives the full variable domain: DTGVSQNPRHKITKRGQNVTFRCDPISEHNRLYWYRQTLGQGPEFLTYFQNEAQLEKSRLLSDRFSAERPKGSFSTLEIQRTEQGDSAMYLCASSLEDSSNQPQHFGDGTRLSIL.

The rearrangement links TRBV12-3 or TRBV12-4 to TRBJ2-7; D is perhaps TRBD2 (6 bases). This CDR3 comprises 16 residues. V shed 4 bases and J shed 5 bases, with 21 bases lying between them. CDR3 in DNA: TGTGCCAGCAGTTACTCGATGGGGGGAGGAATGGACGAGCAGTACTTC. Amino acid sequence: CASSYSMGGGMDEQYF.

This clonotype was picked up many times. CDR3 loop: CASSRLDSSAYEQYF. CDR3 DNA: TGTGCCAGCAGCCGTCTAGACAGTAGTGCCTACGAGCAGTACTTC. V is TRBV7-2 and J is TRBJ2-7; D is possibly TRBD1 (5 bases). The CDR3 runs to 15 residues. Trimming removed 5 bases at V and 2 bases at J, with 16 bases between. Germline V gene lookup returns CDR1 SGHTA and CDR2 FQGNSA.

This clonotype was picked up many times. Here the CDR3 reads CASLDRVSSDTGELFF. CDR3 nucleotides: TGTGCCAGCCTGGACAGGGTTTCCTCAGACACCGGGGAGCTGTTTTTT. The chain is built from TRBV25-1 and TRBJ2-2; the match to TRBD1 covers 8 bases. The CDR3 is 16 amino acids. V dropped 8 bases and J dropped 3; count of bases not matched to a gene: 11. Germline V CDR1 and CDR2: MGHDK, SYGVNS.

This clonotype appeared a few times. The V gene is TRBV5-1, the J gene TRBJ1-1, with no clear D. This CDR3 comprises 15 residues. V was cut by 0 bases and J by 3 bases, with 12 bases left in between. Germline values: CDR1 SGHRS, CDR2 YFSETQ. The CDR3 loop reads CASSLVYWVDTEAFF. CDR3 sequence (DNA): TGCGCCAGCAGCTTGGTTTATTGGGTGGACACTGAAGCTTTCTTT. Filled out from reference TRBV5-1 and TRBJ1-1, the complete variable domain reads KAGVTQTPRYLIKTRGQQVTLSCSPISGHRSVSWYQQTPGQGLQFLFEYFSETQRNKGNFPGRFSGRQFSNSRSEMNVSTLELGDSALYLCASSLVYWVDTEAFFGQGTRLTVV.

V and J are TRBV29-1 and TRBJ2-6; D may be TRBD1 (5 bases). Germline assignment: CDR1 SQVTM and CDR2 ANQGSEA. Trimming shortened V by 4 bases and J by 0 bases, and 16 bases separated the two germline ends. This CDR3 region has 17 residues. CDR3 in amino acids: CSVVLSQGSSGANVLTF. The CDR3 DNA reads as TGCAGCGTTGTCTTGAGTCAGGGCAGCTCTGGGGCCAACGTCCTGACTTTC.

This clonotype was detected only once. The chain combines TRBV29-1 with TRBJ2-7, with TRBD2 matching 10 bases. CDR1 is SQVTM, CDR2 ANQGSEA, per germline. There are 13 residues in the CDR3. As DNA, the CDR3 is TGCACCGCCCTCCTAGCGGGAGCCTACGAGCAGTACTTC. As protein: CTALLAGAYEQYF.

The chain employs TRBV29-1 and TRBJ2-5, with TRBD1 matching over 8 bases. The junction had 7 bases not matched to a gene; V was cut back by 6 bases and J by 1 base. Germline V CDR1 and CDR2: SQVTM, ANQGSEA. The CDR3 covers 14 residues. In DNA form, the CDR3 reads TGCAGCGTAGGACAGGGTAGGCCCCAAGAGACCCAGTACTTC. Translated: CSVGQGRPQETQYF.

This clonotype was counted only a few times. The chain combines TRBV7-2 with TRBJ2-2; D gene unclear. CDR1 and CDR2 from the germline V gene are SGHTA and FQGNSA. CDR3 length: 17 amino acids. V lost 0 bases and J 3 bases, leaving 14 bases between the germline ends. This chain's CDR3 is CASSLAVSGAYTGELFF. The CDR3, as DNA: TGTGCCAGCAGCTTAGCTGTATCAGGAGCGTACACCGGGGAGCTGTTTTTT.

This clonotype was seen ten or more times. The chain employs TRBV7-9 and TRBJ2-7, with 12 positions matching TRBD2. V shed 4 bases, J shed 4 bases, and the junction held 2 bases outside the gene matches. CDR3 length: 14 amino acids. The germline CDR1 and CDR2 sequences are SEHNR and FQNEAQ (reference sequence). DNA for the CDR3: TGTGCCAGCAGCTCTAGCGGGAGGGGATACGAGCAGTACTTC. As protein: CASSSSGRGYEQYF.

This clonotype was observed a handful of times. The chain employs TRBV6-6 and TRBJ2-7; the match to TRBD1 covers 7 bases. The CDR3 is made up of 14 amino acids. Germline CDR1 reads MNHNY; CDR2 reads SVGAGI (reference sequence). Trimming cost V 2 bases and J 4 bases; bases outside gene matches: 5. CDR3 nucleotides: TGTGCCAGCAGTTACGACAGGGCGAAATACGAGCAGTACTTC. It specifies CASSYDRAKYEQYF.

In its sample, this clonotype was seen many times. The chain uses TRBV25-1 and TRBJ2-2; either TRBD1 or TRBD2 may supply D (6 bases each). Germline assignment: CDR1 MGHDK and CDR2 SYGVNS. CDR3 length: 15 residues. Trimming removed 8 bases at V and 0 bases at J, with 13 bases between. As DNA, the CDR3 is TGTGCCAGCGGTAGGGGGGCCACGAACACCGGGGAGCTGTTTTTT. Amino acid sequence: CASGRGATNTGELFF.

The chain couples TRBV7-8 to TRBJ1-6, with a tentative D call TRBD1 (5 bases). Germline lookup yields CDR1 SGHVS and CDR2 FQNEAQ. V lost 5 bases, J lost 11 bases, and 16 bases lay in between. The CDR3 loop spans 14 amino acids. CDR3 region: CASSGGRTRTPLHF. The CDR3, as DNA: TGTGCCAGCAGCGGGGGACGGACGAGGACACCCCTCCACTTT.

This clonotype turned up a few times. Relative to the germline gene, one junction end is altered; a read error may explain this. This rearrangement joins TRBV12-3 or TRBV12-4 to TRBJ1-5; 7 positions match TRBD1. The CDR3 spans 17 residues. The CDR3 DNA reads TGTGCCAGCAGTCTAGCTGTAGGGGGCTCCGGGGATCAGCCCCAGCATTTT. Amino acids: CASSLAVGGSGDQPQHF.

At least ten counts were recorded for this clonotype. The chain links TRBV29-1 to TRBJ2-7, with 7 nucleotides matching TRBD1. J lost 4 bases, V lost 1 base, and 7 bases had no gene match. Germline-derived CDR1 and CDR2 are SQVTM and ANQGSEA. The CDR3 runs 14 residues. Written as DNA, the CDR3 is TGCAGCGTTGAAGGAGGGACAGACTCTTACGAGCAGTACTTC. Protein sequence: CSVEGGTDSYEQYF.

The chain employs TRBV7-2 and TRBJ1-2; D is undetermined. Germline lookup yields CDR1 SGHTA and CDR2 FQGNSA. The CDR3 is 14 residues long. The V end was cut by 0 bases, the J end by 2 bases, with 7 bases between. CDR3 protein: CASSLAPGNYGYTF. CDR3 in DNA: TGTGCCAGCAGCTTAGCTCCGGGCAACTATGGCTACACCTTC.

A remark on this clonotype: Lacking the conserved final phenylalanine or tryptophan, this CDR3 likely reflects a read error. The limits of the CDR3 on the DNA are not certain, so only TCRdb's listed CDR3 is given. The chain has TRBV20-1 and TRBJ1-1; TRBD1 is the table's D call, not checked against the DNA. The CDR3 has 10 amino acids, counting both end residues. Germline assignment: CDR1 DFQATT and CDR2 SNEGSKA (reference sequence). CDR3 sequence: CSAREPGHFS.